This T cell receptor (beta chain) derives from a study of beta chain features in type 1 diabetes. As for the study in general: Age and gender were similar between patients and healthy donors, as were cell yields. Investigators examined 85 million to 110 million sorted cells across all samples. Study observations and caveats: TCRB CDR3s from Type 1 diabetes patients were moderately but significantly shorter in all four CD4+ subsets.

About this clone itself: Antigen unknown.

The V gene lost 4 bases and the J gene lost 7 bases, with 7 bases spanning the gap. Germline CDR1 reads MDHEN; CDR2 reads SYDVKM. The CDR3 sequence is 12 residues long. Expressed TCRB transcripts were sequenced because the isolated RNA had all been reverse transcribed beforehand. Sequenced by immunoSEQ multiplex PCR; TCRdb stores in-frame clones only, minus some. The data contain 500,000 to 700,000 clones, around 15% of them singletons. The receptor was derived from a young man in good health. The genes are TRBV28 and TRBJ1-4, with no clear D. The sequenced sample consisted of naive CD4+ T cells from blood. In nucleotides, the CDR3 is TGTGCCAGCAGTTCCGGAAGTGAAAAACTGTTTTTT. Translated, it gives CASSSGSEKLFF.